This is a list of T cell receptor beta chains from one sample in a study of early T cells in non-severe SARS-CoV-2 infection. TCRdb passed the 5' RACE reads through MiXCR, listing each CDR3 protein once. This sample has tens of thousands of distinct CDR3 sequences; approximately 4.8% occur once, and the top ten carry 10% to 13%. The sequenced sample consisted of whole blood. The origin of the receptors is an adult who was a healthcare worker with PCR-confirmed SARS-CoV-2 infection or an uninfected control (not recorded which). CDR3s include the opening cysteine and the closing phenylalanine or tryptophan. D genes are given only for firm matches. Some rows mark clone size as missing; the rest say once, few, many or name a class of expanded clone.

size: many
D: TRBD1
V: TRBV2
J: TRBJ1-1
DNA: TGTGCCAGCAAATTTGACAGGGACAACACTGAAGCTTTCTTT
CDR3: CASKFDRDNTEAFF

size: -
D: -
V: TRBV7-8
J: TRBJ2-3
DNA: TGTGCCAGCAGGACCGGGGCGGATACGCAGTATTTT
CDR3: CASRTGADTQYF

size: many
D: TRBD1
V: TRBV12-3/TRBV12-4
J: TRBJ1-4
DNA: TGTGCCAGCAGCTCGGGACAGGGGAGGGAAAAACTGTTTTTT
CDR3: CASSSGQGREKLFF

size: many
D: TRBD1
V: TRBV27
J: TRBJ1-5
DNA: TGTGCCAGCAGTGGGCGGGACAGGGGTAGCAATCAGCCCCAGCATTTT
CDR3: CASSGRDRGSNQPQHF

size: many
D: -
V: TRBV7-7
J: TRBJ2-2
DNA: TGTGCCAGCAGCCCTCCCTTAGGGAACTCGAACACCGGGGAGCTGTTTTTT
CDR3: CASSPPLGNSNTGELFF

size: many
D: -
V: TRBV10-3
J: TRBJ2-3
DNA: TGTGCCATCAGTGAAGGACCCTCCCGACGGAACAACATGGATACGCAGTATTTT
CDR3: CAISEGPSRRNNMDTQYF

size: many
D: -
V: TRBV28
J: TRBJ1-1
DNA: TGTGCCAGCAGTTTATGGGGCCCGGACTCCACTGAAGCTTTCTTT
CDR3: CASSLWGPDSTEAFF

size: many
D: -
V: TRBV20-1
J: TRBJ2-7
DNA: TGCAGTGCCGCACCCTTGAACTCCTACGAGCAGTACTTC
CDR3: CSAAPLNSYEQYF

size: few
D: -
V: TRBV29-1
J: TRBJ1-1
DNA: TGCAGCGTTAAACCTAGGGCTACCAACACTGAAGCTTTCTTT
CDR3: CSVKPRATNTEAFF

size: -
D: -
V: TRBV5-1
J: TRBJ2-3
DNA: TGCGCCAGCAGCTCCCCTTTTGATACGCAGTATTTT
CDR3: CASSSPFDTQYF

size: many
D: TRBD1
V: TRBV18
J: TRBJ1-5
DNA: TGTGCCAGCTCACCAGAGACAGGGTCAAATCAGCCCCAGCATTTT
CDR3: CASSPETGSNQPQHF